This T cell receptor beta chain is drawn from a study of graft-versus-host responses after intestinal transplantation. Study at large: Each of the recipients got a multivisceral, liver-intestinal, or isolated intestinal transplant. Points from the study as a whole: The presence of high graft-versus-host to host-versus-graft clonal ratios in allografts characterized patients with graft-donor T cell macrochimerism. Analysis identified GvH clones in recipient marrow, with some appearing first in ileum or blood.

On this clone: Its antigen is currently unknown.

V was pared by 3 bases and J by 4 bases, with 7 bases between. The CDR3 has 13 residues. CDR1 is SGHVS and CDR2 is FQNEAQ in the germline V gene. This table comes from immunoSEQ multiplex PCR, and its TCRdb copy is limited to in-frame clones, with some not included. Of 90,000 to 150,000 clones in the sample, approximately 95% were seen once. The clonotype was recovered from a human donor who received an intestinal transplant. This chain links TRBV7-8 with TRBJ1-3, with D unresolved. The sequencing used unstimulated CD4+ T cells sorted from spleen or lymph node cells, collected before intestinal transplant. The chain's CDR3 is CASSFEVGNTIYF. As DNA, the CDR3 is TGTGCCAGCAGCTTCGAAGTAGGAAACACCATATATTTT.